These T cell receptor beta chains were read from a single sample in a study of vaccination and CD4 T cells after COVID-19. TCRdb re-called the PCR reads through MiXCR, storing one row per CDR3 protein. The sample lists several thousand distinct CDR3 sequences; less than 45% were seen once. Antigens of these TCRs are unknown. Input material: CD4+ T cells from blood, cultured in vitro. The source of these receptors is a human donor who had recovered from COVID-19. The CDR3 runs from the conserved cysteine through the conserved F or W. The order of the fields is V gene, J gene, D gene, clone size, CDR3 DNA, CDR3 protein. D genes are given only for firm matches. A clone size is listed for some rows: how often the clone was seen (once, few, many), or a class if it is expanded.

TRBV20-1	TRBJ1-1	TRBD1	-	TGCAGTGCTAGTCGACAGGGGGCTACTGAAGCTTTCTTT	CSASRQGATEAFF
TRBV27	TRBJ2-5	-	-	TGTGCCAGCAGTCCACGAGCGCACAGGGATCAAGAGACCCAGTACTTC	CASSPRAHRDQETQYF
TRBV7-6	TRBJ1-5	-	medium-sized	TGTGCCAGCAGCCGTCAGGGTAATGAGCCCCAGCATTTT	CASSRQGNEPQHF
TRBV6-5	TRBJ1-5	-	few	TGTGCCAGCAGTTACACAGGTCTTCGATCGAATCAGCCCCAGCATTTT	CASSYTGLRSNQPQHF
TRBV27	TRBJ2-4	-	few	TGTGCCAGCAGTTTAGATGGGGTCATTCAGTACTTC	CASSLDGVIQYF
TRBV12-3/TRBV12-4	TRBJ2-5	TRBD2	once	TGTGCCAGCACCTCAGCGGGAGGGTCTTTCGAGACCCAGTACTTC	CASTSAGGSFETQYF
TRBV20-1	TRBJ1-1	-	few	TGCAGTGCTTCCTCTCAGTGGAACACTGAAGCTTTCTTT	CSASSQWNTEAFF
TRBV20-1	TRBJ1-1	-	-	TGCAGTGCTGTCGACACACCCTTAACTGAAGCTTTCTTT	CSAVDTPLTEAFF
TRBV12-3/TRBV12-4	TRBJ1-3	-	-	TGTGCCAGCAGTTTAGTCTGGGGGGGCTCTGGAAACACCATATATTTT	CASSLVWGGSGNTIYF
TRBV4-1	TRBJ1-2	-	-	TGCGCCAGCAGCCAAGATCTGGGAGGGTCCAAGTTTTATGGCTACACCTTC	CASSQDLGGSKFYGYTF
TRBV11-2	TRBJ1-5	-	-	TGTGCCAGCAGCTGGAAGGGCGCTCAGCCCCAGCATTTT	CASSWKGAQPQHF
TRBV7-8	TRBJ1-2	TRBD1	few	TGTGCCAGCAGCTTAGCCGGGACAGGGCGGGAGGGTGGCTACACCTTC	CASSLAGTGREGGYTF
TRBV24-1	TRBJ1-2	-	few	TGTGCCACCAGTGATAACCCTCAGGAGTATGGCTACACCTTC	CATSDNPQEYGYTF